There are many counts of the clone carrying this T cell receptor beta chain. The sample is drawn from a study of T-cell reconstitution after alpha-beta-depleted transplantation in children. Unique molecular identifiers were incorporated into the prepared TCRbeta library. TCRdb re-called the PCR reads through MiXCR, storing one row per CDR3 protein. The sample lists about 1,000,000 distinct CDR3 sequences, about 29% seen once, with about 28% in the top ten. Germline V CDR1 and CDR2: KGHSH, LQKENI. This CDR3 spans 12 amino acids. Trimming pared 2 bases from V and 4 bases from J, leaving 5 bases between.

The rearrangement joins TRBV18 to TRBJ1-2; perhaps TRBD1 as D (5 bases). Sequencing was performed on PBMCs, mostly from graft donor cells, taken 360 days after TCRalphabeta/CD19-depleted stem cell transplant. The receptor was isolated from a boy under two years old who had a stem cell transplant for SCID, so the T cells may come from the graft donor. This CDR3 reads CASSPTGYGYTF. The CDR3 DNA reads TGTGCCAGCTCACCAACAGGCTATGGCTACACCTTC.